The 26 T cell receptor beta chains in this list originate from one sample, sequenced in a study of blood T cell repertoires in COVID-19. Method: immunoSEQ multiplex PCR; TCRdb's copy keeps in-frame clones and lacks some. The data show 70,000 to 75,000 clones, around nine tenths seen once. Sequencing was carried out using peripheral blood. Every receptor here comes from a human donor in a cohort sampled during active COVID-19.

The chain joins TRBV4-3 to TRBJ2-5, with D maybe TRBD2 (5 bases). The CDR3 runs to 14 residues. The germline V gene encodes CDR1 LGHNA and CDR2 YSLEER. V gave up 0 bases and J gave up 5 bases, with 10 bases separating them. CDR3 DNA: TGCGCCAGCAGCCAAGATGAGGGTGGGGAGACCCAGTACTTC. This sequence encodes CASSQDEGGETQYF.

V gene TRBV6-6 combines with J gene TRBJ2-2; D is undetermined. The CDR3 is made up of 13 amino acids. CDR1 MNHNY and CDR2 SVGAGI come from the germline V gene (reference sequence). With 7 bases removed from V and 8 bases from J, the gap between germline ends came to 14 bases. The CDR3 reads CASTITRWGELFF. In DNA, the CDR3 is TGTGCCAGCACCATTACGCGGTGGGGGGAGCTGTTTTTT.

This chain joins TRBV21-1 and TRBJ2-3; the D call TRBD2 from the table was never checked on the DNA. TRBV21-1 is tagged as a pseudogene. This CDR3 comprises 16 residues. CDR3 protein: CASSNPNRESTDTQYF. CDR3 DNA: TGTGCCAGCAGCAACCCAAATAGGGAGAGCACAGATACGCAGTATTTT.

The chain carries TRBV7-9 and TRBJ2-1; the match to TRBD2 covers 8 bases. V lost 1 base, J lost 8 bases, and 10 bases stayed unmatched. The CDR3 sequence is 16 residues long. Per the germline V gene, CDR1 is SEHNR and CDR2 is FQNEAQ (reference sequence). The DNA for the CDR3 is TGTGCCAGCAGCTTAGGGACAGCGGGAGTTAGCCATGAGCAGTTCTTC. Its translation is CASSLGTAGVSHEQFF.

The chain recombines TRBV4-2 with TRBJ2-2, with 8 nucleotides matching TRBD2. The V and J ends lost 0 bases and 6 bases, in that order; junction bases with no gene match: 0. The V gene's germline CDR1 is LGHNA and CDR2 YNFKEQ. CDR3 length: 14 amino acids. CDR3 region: CASSQEAGAGELFF. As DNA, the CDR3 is TGTGCCAGCAGCCAAGAAGCGGGGGCCGGGGAGCTGTTTTTT.

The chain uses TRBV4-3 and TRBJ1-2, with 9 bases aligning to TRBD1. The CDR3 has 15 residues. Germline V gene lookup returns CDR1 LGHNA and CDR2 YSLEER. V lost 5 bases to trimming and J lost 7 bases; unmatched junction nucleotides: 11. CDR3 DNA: TGCGCCAGCAGCGCTCACGGGACAGGGAATGTTGGCTACACCTTC. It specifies CASSAHGTGNVGYTF.

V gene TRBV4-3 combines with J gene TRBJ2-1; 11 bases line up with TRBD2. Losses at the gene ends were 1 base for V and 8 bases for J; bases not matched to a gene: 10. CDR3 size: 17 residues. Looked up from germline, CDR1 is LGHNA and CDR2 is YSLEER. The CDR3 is CASSQGSRLAGRDEQFF. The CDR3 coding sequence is TGCGCCAGCAGCCAAGGGTCGCGACTAGCGGGAAGGGATGAGCAGTTCTTC.

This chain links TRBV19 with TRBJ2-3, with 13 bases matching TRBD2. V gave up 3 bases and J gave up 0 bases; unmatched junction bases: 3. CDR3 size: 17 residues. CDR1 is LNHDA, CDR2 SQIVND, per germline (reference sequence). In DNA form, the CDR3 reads TGTGCCAGTAGTATTGGACTAGCGGGAGTCAGCACAGATACGCAGTATTTT. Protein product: CASSIGLAGVSTDTQYF. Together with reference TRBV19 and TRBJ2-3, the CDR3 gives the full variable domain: DGGITQSPKYLFRKEGQNVTLSCEQNLNHDAMYWYRQDPGQGLRLIYYSQIVNDFQKGDIAEGYSVSREKKESFPLTVTSAQKNPTAFYLCASSIGLAGVSTDTQYFGPGTRLTVL.

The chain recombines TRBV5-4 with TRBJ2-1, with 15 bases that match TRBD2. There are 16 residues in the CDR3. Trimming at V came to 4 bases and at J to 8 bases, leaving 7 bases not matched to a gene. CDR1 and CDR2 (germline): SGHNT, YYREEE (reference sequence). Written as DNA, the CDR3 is TGTGCCAGCAGCACCCGGACTAGCGGGAGGGGGCATGAGCAGTTCTTC. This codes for CASSTRTSGRGHEQFF.

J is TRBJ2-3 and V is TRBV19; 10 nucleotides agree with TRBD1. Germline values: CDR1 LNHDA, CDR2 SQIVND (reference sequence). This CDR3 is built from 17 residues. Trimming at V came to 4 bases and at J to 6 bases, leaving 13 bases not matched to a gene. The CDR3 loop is CASSSLPGDRGSDTQYF. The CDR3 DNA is TGTGCCAGTAGTAGTCTGCCCGGGGACAGGGGTTCCGATACGCAGTATTTT.

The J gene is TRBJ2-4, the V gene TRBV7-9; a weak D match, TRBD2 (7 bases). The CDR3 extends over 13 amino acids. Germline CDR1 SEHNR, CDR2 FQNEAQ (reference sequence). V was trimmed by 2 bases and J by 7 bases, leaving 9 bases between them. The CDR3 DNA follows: TGTGCCAGCAGCTTACGGGGGGCTAACATTCAGTACTTC. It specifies CASSLRGANIQYF.

In DNA, the CDR3 is TGTGCCAGTATGGGAGGGACAGGGGGCTACAATGAGCAGTTCTTC. This sequence encodes CASMGGTGGYNEQFF. This chain joins TRBV19 and TRBJ2-1, with TRBD1 matching over 11 bases. Germline V gene lookup returns CDR1 LNHDA and CDR2 SQIVND (reference sequence). The CDR3 consists of 15 residues. Trimming cost V 7 bases and J 3 bases; bases outside gene matches: 5.

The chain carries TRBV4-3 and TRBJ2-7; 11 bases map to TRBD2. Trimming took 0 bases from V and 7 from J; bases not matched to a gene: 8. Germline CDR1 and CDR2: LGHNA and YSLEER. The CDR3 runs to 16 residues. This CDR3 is CASSQERLAGTWEQYF. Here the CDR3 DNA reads TGCGCCAGCAGCCAAGAGAGACTAGCGGGGACCTGGGAGCAGTACTTC.

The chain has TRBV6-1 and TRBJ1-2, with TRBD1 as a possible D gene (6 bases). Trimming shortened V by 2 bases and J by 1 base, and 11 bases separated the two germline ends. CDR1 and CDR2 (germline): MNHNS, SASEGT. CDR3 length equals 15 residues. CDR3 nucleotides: TGTGCCAGCAGTGAACGGCAGGGGTTTAACTATGGCTACACCTTC. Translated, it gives CASSERQGFNYGYTF.

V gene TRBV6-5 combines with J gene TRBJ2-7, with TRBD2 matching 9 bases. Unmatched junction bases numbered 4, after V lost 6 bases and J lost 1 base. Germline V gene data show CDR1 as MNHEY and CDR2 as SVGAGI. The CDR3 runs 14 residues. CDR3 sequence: CASRGTSRSYEQYF. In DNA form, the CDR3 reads TGTGCCAGCAGGGGGACTAGCCGATCCTACGAGCAGTACTTC.

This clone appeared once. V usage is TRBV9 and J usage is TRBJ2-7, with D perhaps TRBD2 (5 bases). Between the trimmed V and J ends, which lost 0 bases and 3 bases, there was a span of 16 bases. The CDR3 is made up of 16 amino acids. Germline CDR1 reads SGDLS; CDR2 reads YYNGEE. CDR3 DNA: TGTGCCAGCAGCGTAGGAGGTGGGAGCTCCCTCTACGAGCAGTACTTC. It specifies CASSVGGGSSLYEQYF.

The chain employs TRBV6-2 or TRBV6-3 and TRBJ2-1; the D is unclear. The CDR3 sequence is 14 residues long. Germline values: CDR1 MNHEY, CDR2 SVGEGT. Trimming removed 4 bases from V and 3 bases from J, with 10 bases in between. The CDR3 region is CASSFTNSYNEQFF. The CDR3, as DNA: TGTGCCAGCAGTTTTACCAACAGCTACAATGAGCAGTTCTTC.

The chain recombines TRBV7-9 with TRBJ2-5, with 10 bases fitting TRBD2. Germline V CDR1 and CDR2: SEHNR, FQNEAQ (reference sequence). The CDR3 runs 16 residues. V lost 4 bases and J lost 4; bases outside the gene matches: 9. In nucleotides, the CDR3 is TGTGCCAGCAGCTCCCGACTAGCGGGCTGGGCAGAGACCCAGTACTTC. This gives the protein CASSSRLAGWAETQYF.

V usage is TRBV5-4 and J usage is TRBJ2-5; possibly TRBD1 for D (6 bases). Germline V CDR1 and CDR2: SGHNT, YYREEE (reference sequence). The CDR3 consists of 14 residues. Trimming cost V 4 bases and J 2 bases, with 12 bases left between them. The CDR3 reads CASSQKGGQETQYF. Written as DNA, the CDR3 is TGTGCCAGCAGCCAAAAAGGGGGTCAAGAGACCCAGTACTTC.

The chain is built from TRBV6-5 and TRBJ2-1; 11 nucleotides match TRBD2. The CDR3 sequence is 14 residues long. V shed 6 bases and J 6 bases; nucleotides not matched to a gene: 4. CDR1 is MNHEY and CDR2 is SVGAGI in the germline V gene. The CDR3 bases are TGTGCCAGCAGAATGGGACTAGCGGCCAATGAGCAGTTCTTC. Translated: CASRMGLAANEQFF.

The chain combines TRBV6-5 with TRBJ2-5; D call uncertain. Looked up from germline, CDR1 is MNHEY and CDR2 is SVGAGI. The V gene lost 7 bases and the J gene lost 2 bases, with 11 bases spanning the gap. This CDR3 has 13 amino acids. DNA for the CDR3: TGTGCCAGCACCTTTAGTCGGCAAGAGACCCAGTACTTC. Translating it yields CASTFSRQETQYF.

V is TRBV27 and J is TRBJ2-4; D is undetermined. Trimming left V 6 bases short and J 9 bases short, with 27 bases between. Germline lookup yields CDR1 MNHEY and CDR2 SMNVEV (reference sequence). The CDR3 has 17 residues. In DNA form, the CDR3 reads TGTGCCAGCAGCTTTTCTGCCGACTCCACGACTCTCGGCATTCAGTACTTC. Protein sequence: CASSFSADSTTLGIQYF.

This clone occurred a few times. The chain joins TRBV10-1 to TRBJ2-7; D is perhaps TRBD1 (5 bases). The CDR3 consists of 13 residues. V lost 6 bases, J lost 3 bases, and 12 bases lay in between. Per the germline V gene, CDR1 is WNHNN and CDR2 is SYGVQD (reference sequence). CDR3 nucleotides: TGCGCCAGCAGCACAGACAGAAGCTACGAGCAGTACTTC. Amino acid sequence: CASSTDRSYEQYF.

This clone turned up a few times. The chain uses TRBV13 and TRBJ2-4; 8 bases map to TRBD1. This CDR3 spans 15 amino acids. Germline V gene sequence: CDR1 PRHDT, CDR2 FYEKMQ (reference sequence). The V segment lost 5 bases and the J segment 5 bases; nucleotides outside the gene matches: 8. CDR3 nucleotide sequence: TGTGCCAGCAGCCTTCGAGGACAGGGAGAAAACATTCAGTACTTC. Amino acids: CASSLRGQGENIQYF.

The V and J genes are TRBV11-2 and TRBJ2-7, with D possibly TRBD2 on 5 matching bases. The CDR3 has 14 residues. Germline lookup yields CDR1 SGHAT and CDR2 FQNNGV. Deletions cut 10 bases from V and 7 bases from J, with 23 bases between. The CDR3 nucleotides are TGTGCCACCTCGCGGATTGGCCGACTATGGGAGCAGTACTTC. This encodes CATSRIGRLWEQYF.

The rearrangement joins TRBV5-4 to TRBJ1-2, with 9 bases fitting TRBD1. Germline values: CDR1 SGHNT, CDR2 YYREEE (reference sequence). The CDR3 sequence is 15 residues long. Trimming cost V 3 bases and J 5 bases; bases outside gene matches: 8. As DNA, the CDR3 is TGTGCCAGCAGCTCCCGGACAGGGGTACCATATGGCTACACCTTC. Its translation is CASSSRTGVPYGYTF.